This T cell receptor beta chain was retrieved from a study of T cells in tuberculosis. On the study more broadly: T cells were selected with CD1B tetramers loaded with glucose monomycolate. IGRA-negative adolescents, IGRA-positive adolescents with latent tuberculosis and adults with active tuberculosis formed this South African cohort.

The time point: new active TB diagnosis, blood taken before or within 7 days of starting treatment. Confirmation came from sputum smear and/or culture positivity for M. tuberculosis. Per germline, CDR1 LGHNT and CDR2 FRNRAP. Trimming removed 2 bases from V and 6 bases from J, with 8 bases in between. This CDR3 has 13 residues. Clones were read by immunoSEQ multiplex PCR, and TCRdb kept only the in-frame ones, dropping some. The sample has 40,000 or so clones, roughly 95% seen once; the top ten hold approximately 4.3%. The starting material was PBMCs, obtained at tuberculosis diagnosis. V and J are TRBV12-5 and TRBJ1-5; D remains unclear. The source of this sequence is an adult with tuberculosis. CDR3 DNA sequence: TGTGCTAGTGGTTTGATGGGAGGTCAGCCCCAGCATTTT. Translated: CASGLMGGQPQHF.